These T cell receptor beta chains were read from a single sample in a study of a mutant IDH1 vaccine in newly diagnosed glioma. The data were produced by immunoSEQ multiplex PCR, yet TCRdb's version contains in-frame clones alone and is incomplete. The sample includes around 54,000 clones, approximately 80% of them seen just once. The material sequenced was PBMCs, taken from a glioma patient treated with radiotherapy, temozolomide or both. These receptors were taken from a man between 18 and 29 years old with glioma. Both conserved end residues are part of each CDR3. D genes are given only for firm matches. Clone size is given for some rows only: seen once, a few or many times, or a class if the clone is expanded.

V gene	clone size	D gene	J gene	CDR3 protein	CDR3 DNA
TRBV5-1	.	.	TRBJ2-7	CASSVTGGSDEQYF	TGCGCCAGCAGCGTCACTGGGGGCAGCGACGAGCAGTACTTC
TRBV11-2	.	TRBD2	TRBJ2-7	CASSLLDSGGRAGEQYF	TGTGCCAGCAGCTTACTGGACAGCGGGGGGAGGGCGGGCGAGCAGTACTTC
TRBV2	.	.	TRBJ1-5	CASTPFAGGNQPQHF	TGTGCCAGCACCCCATTTGCAGGGGGCAATCAGCCCCAGCATTTT
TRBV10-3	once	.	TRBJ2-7	CAISDQEGITYEQYF	TGTGCCATCAGTGACCAAGAGGGAATAACCTACGAGCAGTACTTC
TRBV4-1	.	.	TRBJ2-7	CASSQLSESSYEQYF	TGCGCCAGCAGCCAATTAAGCGAGAGCTCCTACGAGCAGTACTTC
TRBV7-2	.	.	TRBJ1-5	CASRSGGHTSNQPQHF	TGTGCCAGCAGAAGTGGGGGACATACTAGCAATCAGCCCCAGCATTTT
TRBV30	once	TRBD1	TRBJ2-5	CAWSFGDSPQETQYF	TGTGCCTGGAGCTTCGGGGACAGTCCCCAAGAGACCCAGTACTTC
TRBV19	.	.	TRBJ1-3	CASSKIRGNSGNTIYF	TGTGCCAGTAGTAAGATTCGAGGCAACTCTGGAAACACCATATATTTT
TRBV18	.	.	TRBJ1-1	CASSPQGTEAFF	TGTGCCAGCTCACCACAGGGAACTGAAGCTTTCTTT
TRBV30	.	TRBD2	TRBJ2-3	CAWGRGGTDTQYF	TGTGCCTGGGGCCGGGGGGGCACAGATACGCAGTATTTT
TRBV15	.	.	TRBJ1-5	CATSSNVGMQPQHF	TGTGCCACCAGCAGTAATGTTGGAATGCAGCCCCAGCATTTT
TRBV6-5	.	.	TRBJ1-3	CASRPGFSGNTIYF	TGTGCCAGCAGGCCAGGTTTCTCTGGAAACACCATATATTTT
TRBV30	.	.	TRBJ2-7	CAWSGNEQYF	TGTGCCTGGAGTGGAAACGAGCAGTACTTC
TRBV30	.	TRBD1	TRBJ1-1	CAWSVQGGTMNTEAFF	TGTGCCTGGAGTGTACAGGGGGGTACCATGAACACTGAAGCTTTCTTT
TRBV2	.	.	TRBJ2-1	CASSENLGRWGFF	TGTGCCAGCAGTGAAAATCTGGGGCGTTGGGGGTTCTTC
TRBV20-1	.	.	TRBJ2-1	CSAFGGVEQFF	TGCAGTGCTTTCGGGGGCGTTGAGCAGTTCTTC
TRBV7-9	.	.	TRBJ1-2	CASSLVDPTSRYGYTF	TGTGCCAGCAGCCTAGTTGATCCGACATCGCGCTATGGCTACACCTTC
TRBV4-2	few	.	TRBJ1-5	CASSQGRENQPQHF	TGTGCCAGCAGCCAGGGACGGGAAAATCAGCCCCAGCATTTT
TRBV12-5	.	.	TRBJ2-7	CASGFGPTDYEQYF	TGTGCTAGTGGTTTTGGGCCGACTGACTACGAGCAGTACTTC
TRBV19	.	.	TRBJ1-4	CASMGGVGEKLFF	TGTGCCAGTATGGGGGGAGTTGGTGAAAAACTGTTTTTT
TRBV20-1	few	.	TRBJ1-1	CSAPEAFF	TGCAGTGCACCCGAAGCTTTCTTT
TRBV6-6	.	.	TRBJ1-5	CASSYDRRNQPQHF	TGTGCCAGCAGTTACGACAGACGCAATCAGCCCCAGCATTTT
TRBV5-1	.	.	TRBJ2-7	CASSPVGSSSYEQYF	TGCGCCAGCAGCCCTGTCGGCTCGAGCTCCTACGAGCAGTACTTC
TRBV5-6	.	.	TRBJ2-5	CASRVPGETQYF	TGTGCCAGCAGGGTCCCGGGGGAGACCCAGTACTTC
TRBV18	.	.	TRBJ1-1	CASSPVRAEAFF	TGTGCCAGCTCACCCGTGAGGGCGGAAGCTTTCTTT
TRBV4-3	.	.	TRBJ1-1	CASTSANKQGVEAFF	TGCGCCAGCACATCCGCCAACAAACAGGGAGTTGAAGCTTTCTTT
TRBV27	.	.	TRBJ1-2	CASSLRSPRTSYGYTF	TGTGCCAGCAGTTTAAGGTCCCCTAGGACGTCCTATGGCTACACCTTC
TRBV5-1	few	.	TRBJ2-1	CASSSLGQTTYNEQFF	TGCGCCAGCAGCAGCCTTGGACAGACAACATACAATGAGCAGTTCTTC
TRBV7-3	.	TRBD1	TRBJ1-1	CASSLTGTANTEAFF	TGTGCCAGCAGCTTAACGGGGACAGCGAACACTGAAGCTTTCTTT
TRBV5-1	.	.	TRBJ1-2	CASRENSGTVYGYTF	TGCGCCAGCAGGGAGAATTCCGGGACGGTCTATGGCTACACCTTC
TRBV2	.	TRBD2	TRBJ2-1	CASSEDWREIYNEQFF	TGTGCCAGCAGTGAAGACTGGCGGGAGATCTACAATGAGCAGTTCTTC
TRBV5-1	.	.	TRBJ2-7	CASSLEQTYEQYF	TGCGCCAGCAGCTTGGAACAGACCTACGAGCAGTACTTC
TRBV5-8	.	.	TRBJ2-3	CASSLREPDTQYF	TGTGCCAGCAGCTTGAGAGAGCCAGATACGCAGTATTTT
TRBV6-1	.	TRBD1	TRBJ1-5	CASRTGTGQSQPQHF	TGTGCCAGCAGAACCGGGACAGGGCAAAGCCAGCCCCAGCATTTT
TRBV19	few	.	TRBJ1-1	CASSMRAENTEAFF	TGTGCCAGTAGTATGAGGGCAGAAAACACTGAAGCTTTCTTT
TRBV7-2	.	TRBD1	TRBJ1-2	CASSSSPGQGGYTF	TGTGCCAGCAGCTCCTCTCCGGGACAGGGTGGCTACACCTTC
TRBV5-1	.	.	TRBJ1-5	CASSGGGGQPQHF	TGCGCCAGCAGTGGGGGAGGGGGTCAGCCCCAGCATTTT
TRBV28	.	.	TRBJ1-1	CASSLSLLAFF	TGTGCCAGCAGTTTATCCCTATTAGCTTTCTTT
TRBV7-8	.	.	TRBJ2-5	CASSFPAQETQYF	TGTGCCAGCAGCTTCCCGGCTCAAGAGACCCAGTACTTC
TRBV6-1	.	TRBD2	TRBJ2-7	CASSEATSGTFYEQYF	TGTGCCAGCAGTGAAGCTACTAGCGGGACGTTCTACGAGCAGTACTTC
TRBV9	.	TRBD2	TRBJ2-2	CASSTPGSGGTGELFF	TGTGCCAGCAGCACTCCGGGGAGCGGGGGGACCGGGGAGCTGTTTTTT
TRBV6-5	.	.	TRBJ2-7	CASSPRTRAHYEQYF	TGTGCCAGCAGTCCAAGGACCCGCGCCCACTACGAGCAGTACTTC
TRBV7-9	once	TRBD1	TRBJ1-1	CASSYRGSAEAFF	TGTGCCAGCAGCTACAGGGGGAGCGCTGAAGCTTTCTTT
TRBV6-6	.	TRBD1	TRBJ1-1	CASSHPRTGLNTEAFF	TGTGCCAGCAGTCACCCCCGGACAGGTTTGAACACTGAAGCTTTCTTT
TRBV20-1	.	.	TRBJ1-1	CSASLEEAFF	TGCAGTGCTAGTCTGGAGGAAGCTTTCTTT
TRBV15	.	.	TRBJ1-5	CATSRVREAQPQHF	TGTGCCACCAGCAGAGTTCGAGAGGCGCAGCCCCAGCATTTT